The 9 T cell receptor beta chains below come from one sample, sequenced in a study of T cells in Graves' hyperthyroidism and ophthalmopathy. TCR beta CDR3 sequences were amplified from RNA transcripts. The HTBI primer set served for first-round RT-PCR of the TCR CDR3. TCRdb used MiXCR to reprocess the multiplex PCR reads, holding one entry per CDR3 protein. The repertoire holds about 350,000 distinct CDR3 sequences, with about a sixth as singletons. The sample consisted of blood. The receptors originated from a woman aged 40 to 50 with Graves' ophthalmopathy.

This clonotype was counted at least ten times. Here the CDR3 DNA reads TGTGCCAGCAGAAAGGGGTTTGAGCAGTACTTC. It is translated as CASRKGFEQYF. The rearrangement joins TRBV27 to TRBJ2-7, with a weak D call TRBD1 (5 bases). The germline V gene encodes CDR1 MNHEY and CDR2 SMNVEV (reference sequence). V lost 6 bases to trimming and J lost 7 bases, with 10 bases between them. The CDR3 consists of 11 residues.

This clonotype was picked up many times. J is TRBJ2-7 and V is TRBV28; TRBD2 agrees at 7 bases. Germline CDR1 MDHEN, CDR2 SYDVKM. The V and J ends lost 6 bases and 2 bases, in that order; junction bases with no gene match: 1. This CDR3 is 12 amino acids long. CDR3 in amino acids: CASRTSPYEQYF. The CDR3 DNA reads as TGTGCCAGCAGGACTAGCCCCTACGAGCAGTACTTC.

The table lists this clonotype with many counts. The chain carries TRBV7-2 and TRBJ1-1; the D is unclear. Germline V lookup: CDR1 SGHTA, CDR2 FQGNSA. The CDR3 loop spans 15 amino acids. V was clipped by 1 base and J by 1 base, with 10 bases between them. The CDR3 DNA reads TGTGCCAGCAGCTTAGTTTGGGCAAGGAACACTGAAGCTTTCTTT. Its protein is CASSLVWARNTEAFF.

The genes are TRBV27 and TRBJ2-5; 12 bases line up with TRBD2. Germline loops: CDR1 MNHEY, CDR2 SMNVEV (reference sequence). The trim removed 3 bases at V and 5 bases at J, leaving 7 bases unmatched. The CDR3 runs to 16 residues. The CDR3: CASSFLASGRVETQYF. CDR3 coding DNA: TGTGCCAGCAGTTTCTTGGCTAGCGGGAGGGTGGAGACCCAGTACTTC.

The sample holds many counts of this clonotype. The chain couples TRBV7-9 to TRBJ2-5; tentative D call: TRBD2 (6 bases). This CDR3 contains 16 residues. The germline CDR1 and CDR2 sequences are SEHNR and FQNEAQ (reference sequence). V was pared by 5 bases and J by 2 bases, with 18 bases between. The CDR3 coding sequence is TGTGCCAGCAGCCCGTATAGCGGAAGATCACAAGAGACCCAGTACTTC. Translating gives CASSPYSGRSQETQYF.

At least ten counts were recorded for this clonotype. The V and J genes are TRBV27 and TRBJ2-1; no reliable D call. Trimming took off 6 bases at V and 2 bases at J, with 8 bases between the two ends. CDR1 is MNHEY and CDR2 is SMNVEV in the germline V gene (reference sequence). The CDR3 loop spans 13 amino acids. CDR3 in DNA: TGTGCCAGCAGGGACGACACCTACAATGAGCAGTTCTTC. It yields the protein CASRDDTYNEQFF.

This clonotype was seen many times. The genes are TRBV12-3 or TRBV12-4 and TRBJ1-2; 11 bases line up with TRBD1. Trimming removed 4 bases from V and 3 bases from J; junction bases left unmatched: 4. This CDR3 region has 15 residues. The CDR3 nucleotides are TGTGCCAGCAGTTCGGACAGGGGGCGATACTATGGCTACACCTTC. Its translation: CASSSDRGRYYGYTF.

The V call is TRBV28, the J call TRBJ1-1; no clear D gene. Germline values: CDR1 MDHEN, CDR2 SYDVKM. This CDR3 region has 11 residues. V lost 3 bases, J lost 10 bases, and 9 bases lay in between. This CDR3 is CASSLEEGAFF. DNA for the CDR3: TGTGCCAGCAGTTTGGAGGAAGGAGCTTTCTTT.

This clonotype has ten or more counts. The CDR3 bases are TGTGCCAGCAGCTTATCAGCCACTGCGACCGGGGAGCTGTTTTTT. This translates into CASSLSATATGELFF. V and J are TRBV7-8 and TRBJ2-2; no reliable D call. V was clipped by 2 bases and J by 5 bases, with 12 bases between them. This CDR3 has 15 residues. Germline loops: CDR1 SGHVS, CDR2 FQNEAQ. Supplemented by reference TRBV7-8 and TRBJ2-2, the full variable domain reads GAGVSQSPRYKVAKRGQDVALRCDPISGHVSLFWYQQALGQGPEFLTYFQNEAQLDKSGLPSDRFFAERPEGSVSTLKIQRTQQEDSAVYLCASSLSATATGELFFGEGSRLTVL.